There are many counts of the clone carrying this T cell receptor beta chain. Time point meaning: blood at routine non-recurrence follow-up after resection. TCRs were sequenced from unsorted whole RNA of tumor, nontumor lung or PBMC. TCRdb independently ran MiXCR on the 5' RACE reads; one entry per CDR3 protein. Of around 47,000 distinct CDR3 sequences listed, less than 9.5% are singletons. This entry belongs to a study of spatial heterogeneity in lung cancer. On the study more broadly: Donation came from roughly 72 patients with untreated early-stage non-small cell lung cancer.

V lost 4 bases and J 1 base, leaving 10 bases between the germline ends. Germline CDR1 is LNHNV and CDR2 is YYDKDF (reference sequence). The CDR3 runs to 14 residues. The V call is TRBV15, the J call TRBJ2-5; a possible D gene is TRBD1 (5 bases). The TCR originated in a female donor with early-stage non-small cell lung cancer. Sequenced material: PBMCs, taken at follow-up. CDR3 sequence reads: CATSKDSRQETQYF. Here the CDR3 DNA reads TGTGCCACCAGCAAAGACAGTCGCCAAGAGACCCAGTACTTC.